A single sample gave rise to the 21 T cell receptor beta chains below, sequenced in a study of tumor-infiltrating lymphocytes in primary liver carcinoma. Unsorted whole blood served as the source of blood RNA, and germline DNA was extracted as well. Using a constant-region primer together with ProtoScript II reverse transcriptase, TCR beta cDNA was made from roughly 520 ng of total RNA. Each TCR beta library was derived from three nested multiplex PCR rounds that employed slightly modified ARM-PCR. Each of the first two PCR rounds ran approximately 10 cycles with TRBV1-TRBV30 forward and C-beta reverse primers. TCRdb recomputed calls from the multiplex PCR reads with MiXCR, one row per CDR3 protein. Of about 320,000 distinct CDR3 sequences in the sample, roughly two thirds were seen once. Sequenced input: peripheral blood. These receptor sequences come from a middle-aged man with primary liver carcinoma and hepatitis B virus infection.

Regarding this clonotype: At one of its ends the junction is not consistent with the germline gene, which may arise from a read error. J is TRBJ2-2 and V is TRBV7-9; 9 bases are shared with TRBD2. Germline values: CDR1 SEHNR, CDR2 FQNEAQ (reference sequence). The CDR3 has 18 residues. CDR3 in amino acids: CASISGTSRLKNTGELFF. CDR3 sequence (DNA): TGTGCCAGCATCTCCGGGACTAGCAGATTGAAGAACACGGGGGAACTGTTTTTT.

Comment on this clonotype: This could be a read error, since a much larger clone is one nucleotide away. V is TRBV12-3 or TRBV12-4 and J is TRBJ2-2; perhaps TRBD1 as D (7 bases). The CDR3 length is 15 residues. The CDR3 here is CASRGLQGGTGGLFF. The CDR3 DNA reads as TGTGCCAGCAGAGGACTCCAAGGGGGCACCGGGGGGCTGTTTTTT.

The V call is TRBV20-1, the J call TRBJ2-3, with D unclear. CDR3 length: 11 residues. Germline V CDR1 and CDR2: DFQATT, SNEGSKA (reference sequence). V was shortened by 0 bases and J by 11 bases, with 9 bases between the two germline ends. The CDR3 spells CSARDVPRQYF. The CDR3 DNA reads as TGCAGTGCTAGAGATGTGCCCAGGCAGTATTTT.

This rearrangement joins TRBV6-5 to TRBJ2-6; possibly TRBD2 for D (6 bases). The V gene's germline CDR1 is MNHEY and CDR2 SVGAGI. V lost 2 bases, J lost 2 bases, and 16 bases lay in between. The CDR3 has 18 residues. Here the CDR3 reads CASSYNPSEGTGANVLTF. CDR3 nucleotides: TGTGCCAGCAGTTACAATCCTAGCGAGGGTACTGGGGCCAACGTCCTGACTTTC.

There are many counts of this clonotype. This chain links TRBV6-2 or TRBV6-3 with TRBJ2-7, with TRBD2 identical over 10 bases. The V and J ends lost 8 bases and 3 bases, in that order; junction bases with no gene match: 13. The CDR3 has 16 residues. Germline CDR1 is MNHEY and CDR2 is SVGEGT. The CDR3 coding sequence is TGTGCCAGCGAAGGATCTAGCGGGAGTGACTACTACGAGCAGTACTTC. Translation gives CASEGSSGSDYYEQYF.

The chain employs TRBV5-4 and TRBJ2-2, with 12 bases lining up with TRBD1. Per germline, CDR1 SGHNT and CDR2 YYREEE (reference sequence). The CDR3 contains 15 residues. The trim removed 4 bases at V and 7 bases at J, leaving 5 bases unmatched. The CDR3 coding sequence is TGTGCCAGCAGCCCGGGACAGGGGGCGATCGGGGAGCTGTTTTTT. Translation: CASSPGQGAIGELFF.

The J gene is TRBJ2-7, the V gene TRBV11-1; 7 bases fit TRBD2. V lost 5 bases and J lost 4; bases outside the gene matches: 11. The CDR3 loop spans 15 amino acids. Germline V gives CDR1 SGHAT, CDR2 FQDESV (reference sequence). The CDR3 DNA reads TGTGCCAGCAGCCTCGTGACCTCCGGGGGGTACGAGCAGTACTTC. Protein product: CASSLVTSGGYEQYF.

Remarks on this clonotype: A much larger clone lies a single base off, so this may be a read error. The gene calls are TRBV6-1 and TRBJ1-2; 9 nucleotides line up with TRBD1. The germline gives CDR1 MNHNS, CDR2 SASEGT. J lost 6 bases, V lost 1 base, and 6 bases had no gene match. The CDR3 contains 15 residues. The CDR3 nucleotides read TGTGCCAGCAGTGAAGGACAGGGGGGTTACAATGGCTACACCTTC. It specifies CASSEGQGGYNGYTF.

V is TRBV20-1 and J is TRBJ2-2; unclear D gene. CDR1 and CDR2 from the germline V gene are DFQATT and SNEGSKA (reference sequence). The CDR3 runs 11 residues. The V end lost 5 bases, the J end lost 4 bases, and 5 bases lay between the germline ends. CDR3 residues: CSASTTGELFF. CDR3 nucleotide sequence: TGCAGTGCTTCGACCACCGGGGAGCTGTTTTTT.

The chain's CDR3 is CAKSYPGDGYDEQFF. DNA for the CDR3: TGTGCCAAGAGTTACCCGGGAGACGGGTACGATGAGCAGTTCTTC. J is TRBJ2-1 and V is TRBV6-6; a possible D gene is TRBD2 (6 bases). The CDR3 spans 15 residues. Germline V gene sequence: CDR1 MNHNY, CDR2 SVGAGI (reference sequence). V was shortened by 10 bases and J by 8 bases, with 24 bases between the two germline ends.

The CDR3 is CASSQGYKGEQYF. In DNA, the CDR3 is TGTGCCAGCAGCCAGGGTTACAAGGGGGAGCAGTACTTC. This chain uses TRBV4-2 with TRBJ2-7; D possibly corresponds to TRBD1 (5 bases). V was shortened by 3 bases and J by 7 bases, with 13 bases between the two germline ends. This CDR3 is 13 amino acids long. Germline assignment: CDR1 LGHNA and CDR2 YNFKEQ.

For this clonotype: At one boundary the junction diverges from the germline segment, which might be a read error. The chain couples TRBV12-3 or TRBV12-4 to TRBJ1-2; D is possibly TRBD1 (5 bases). This CDR3 contains 14 residues. CDR3 DNA: TGTGTCAGCAGTCTGGACGGTACAGGAGCTGGCTACGCCTTC. This translates into CVSSLDGTGAGYAF.

As to this clonotype: A much larger clone lies one base from this, so it may be a read error. V and J are TRBV6-5 and TRBJ1-2; a weak D match, TRBD1 (5 bases). Germline V CDR1 and CDR2: MNHEY, SVGAGI. The CDR3 has 12 residues. CDR3 DNA: TGTACCAGCAGTTACGACAGCTATGGCTACACCTTC. Translated, it gives CTSSYDSYGYTF.

Only one count was recorded for this clonotype. Mismatch with germline at one junction end may stem from a read error. The CDR3, as DNA: TGCACCAGCACCCAAACAGGGGGCAACTATGGCTACACCTTC. The encoded protein is CTSTQTGGNYGYTF. This chain uses TRBV4-1 with TRBJ1-2; TRBD1 matches 9 bases. The CDR3 sequence is 14 residues long. Per the germline V gene, CDR1 is MGHRA and CDR2 is YSYEKL.

On this clonotype: This may come from a read error, since a much larger clone is one base off. The V gene is TRBV4-2, the J gene TRBJ2-7; D not certain. The CDR3 sequence is 13 residues long. Germline V gives CDR1 LGHNA, CDR2 YNFKEQ. Trimming pared 2 bases from V and 6 bases from J, leaving 11 bases between. The CDR3 loop reads CASSQQQWGEQYF. The CDR3 DNA follows: TGTGCCAGCAGCCAACAACAGTGGGGCGAGCAGTACTTC.

This clonotype has a count of ten or more. The genes are TRBV6-5 and TRBJ1-1, with no clear D. The germline V and J ends were trimmed by 2 bases and 1 base, with 8 bases remaining between them. Per germline, CDR1 MNHEY and CDR2 SVGAGI. The CDR3 extends over 14 amino acids. CDR3 DNA sequence: TGTGCCAGCAGTTACGAAGAGCGGAACACTGAAGCTTTCTTT. Protein sequence: CASSYEERNTEAFF.

Concerning this clonotype itself: The junction does not match germline at one end; this may be a read error. V and J are TRBV12-3 or TRBV12-4 and TRBJ2-6, with D perhaps TRBD1 or TRBD2 (5 bases each). The CDR3 runs to 15 residues. The CDR3 reads CASSQMDPGTNVPTF. The CDR3 bases are TGTGCCAGCAGCCAGATGGATCCTGGGACCAACGTCCCGACTTTC.

V usage is TRBV5-4 and J usage is TRBJ2-1; 11 positions match TRBD2. Per the germline V gene, CDR1 is SGHNT and CDR2 is YYREEE (reference sequence). V trimming: 4 bases; J trimming: 9 bases; junction bases outside the gene matches: 9. This CDR3 has 15 amino acids. CDR3 nucleotide sequence: TGTGCCAGCAGCGGGGTACTAGCGGGAGTGGGTGAGCAGTTCTTC. It specifies CASSGVLAGVGEQFF.

This clonotype has a count of ten or more. The V and J genes are TRBV6-1 and TRBJ2-1; 12 positions match TRBD2. CDR1 is MNHNS and CDR2 is SASEGT in the germline V gene. This CDR3 has 16 residues. The V and J ends lost 3 bases and 5 bases, in that order; junction bases with no gene match: 5. The CDR3: CASSEPLAGGHNEQFF. For the CDR3, the DNA is TGTGCCAGCAGTGAGCCTCTAGCGGGAGGGCACAATGAGCAGTTCTTC.

Comments on this clonotype: The junction and the germline gene differ at one end; a read error may be behind it. J is TRBJ2-7 and V is TRBV4-1; tentatively, D is TRBD1 or TRBD2 (5 bases each). Germline-derived CDR1 and CDR2 are MGHRA and YSYEKL. The CDR3 totals 15 residues. CDR3 coding DNA: TGCGTCAGCAGCCTAATCGCAGGGAGTCGGTACGAGCACTACTTC. Translation gives CVSSLIAGSRYEHYF.

This clonotype appeared a single time. Since a much larger clone is just one base distant, this may be a read error. The chain couples TRBV6-2 or TRBV6-3 to TRBJ2-7; the D gene is possibly TRBD1 (6 bases). The length of the CDR3 is 12 residues. Germline-derived CDR1 and CDR2 are MNHEY and SVGEGT. CDR3 protein: CANSSQGYEQYF. DNA of the CDR3: TGTGCCAACAGTTCACAGGGTTACGAGCAGTACTTC.